A selection of T cell receptor beta chains follows, all from one sample in a study of blood T cells in healthy people across ages. TCRdb itself ran the 5' RACE reads through MiXCR, one entry per CDR3 protein. The data show hundreds of thousands of distinct CDR3 sequences, 58% seen once. The specimen sequenced was blood. The receptors shown here come from a young man in good health. The CDR3 runs from the conserved cysteine through the conserved F or W. A D gene is named only where the DNA matches it firmly. Some rows mark clone size as missing; the rest say once, few, many or name a class of expanded clone.

j_gene: TRBJ2-3; v_gene: TRBV9; abundance: NA; d_gene: NA; CDR3nt: TGTGCCAGCAGCATACGGAACAAGCCCGAGACAGATACGCAGTATTTT; CDR3aa: CASSIRNKPETDTQYF
j_gene: TRBJ2-7; v_gene: TRBV2; abundance: NA; d_gene: NA; CDR3nt: TGTGCCAGCACTGTACGAGCCTACGAGCAGTACTTC; CDR3aa: CASTVRAYEQYF
j_gene: TRBJ2-2; v_gene: TRBV12-3/TRBV12-4; abundance: once; d_gene: NA; CDR3nt: TGTGCCAGCAGAGAGACTCTCAACACCGGGGAGCTGTTTTTT; CDR3aa: CASRETLNTGELFF
j_gene: TRBJ2-1; v_gene: TRBV15; abundance: NA; d_gene: NA; CDR3nt: TGTGCCACCAGCAGAGATTTAACTAACTTCAATGAGCAGTTCTTC; CDR3aa: CATSRDLTNFNEQFF
j_gene: TRBJ2-1; v_gene: TRBV11-2; abundance: few; d_gene: NA; CDR3nt: TGTGCCAGCAGCCAGGCGGAGAGCAGGAATGAGCAGTTCTTC; CDR3aa: CASSQAESRNEQFF
j_gene: TRBJ2-1; v_gene: TRBV20-1; abundance: few; d_gene: NA; CDR3nt: TGCAGTGCGGTCACTAACAGCGATGAGCAGTTCTTC; CDR3aa: CSAVTNSDEQFF
j_gene: TRBJ2-3; v_gene: TRBV3-1; abundance: NA; d_gene: NA; CDR3nt: TGTGCCAGCAGCCAAGATCTCGGGCGCACAGATACGCAGTATTTT; CDR3aa: CASSQDLGRTDTQYF
j_gene: TRBJ2-5; v_gene: TRBV14; abundance: NA; d_gene: NA; CDR3nt: TGTGCCAGCACGCGTGGGGTCGGGGAGAGAGAGGCCCAGTACTTC; CDR3aa: CASTRGVGEREAQYF
j_gene: TRBJ1-6; v_gene: TRBV3-1; abundance: NA; d_gene: NA; CDR3nt: TGTGCCAGCAGCCAGGGGTCTGATAATTCACCCCTCCACTTT; CDR3aa: CASSQGSDNSPLHF
j_gene: TRBJ2-1; v_gene: TRBV7-2; abundance: NA; d_gene: NA; CDR3nt: TGTGCCAGCAGCTTTCCGGGCCAACCGTATGAGCAGTTCTTC; CDR3aa: CASSFPGQPYEQFF
j_gene: TRBJ2-7; v_gene: TRBV5-1; abundance: NA; d_gene: NA; CDR3nt: TGCGCTTTTGGGACCGGCAATGAGCAGTACTTC; CDR3aa: CAFGTGNEQYF
j_gene: TRBJ1-6; v_gene: TRBV20-1; abundance: few; d_gene: NA; CDR3nt: TGCAGTGCTAGAAACCGGGACGATTGGTCACCCCTCCACTTT; CDR3aa: CSARNRDDWSPLHF
j_gene: TRBJ2-6; v_gene: TRBV28; abundance: few; d_gene: NA; CDR3nt: TGTGCCAGCAGTTTGCAGGGCACAGGAGGGGCCAACGTCCTGACTTTC; CDR3aa: CASSLQGTGGANVLTF
j_gene: TRBJ2-5; v_gene: TRBV6-5; abundance: NA; d_gene: NA; CDR3nt: TGTGCCAGCAGTCCGCTACAGGGACCAGAGACCCAGTACTTC; CDR3aa: CASSPLQGPETQYF
j_gene: TRBJ1-2; v_gene: TRBV14; abundance: NA; d_gene: NA; CDR3nt: TGTGCCAGCAGCCAAGATATCGGAATAACTAACTATGGCTACACCTTC; CDR3aa: CASSQDIGITNYGYTF